Reported below is one T cell receptor (beta chain). The same CDR3 can be traced to other DNA sequences in this sample. In the original analysis: Amplification from reference gene primers served as the basis for estimated nucleated cell counts. Libraries were prepared by immunoSEQ multiplex PCR; TCRdb keeps only in-frame clonotypes and omits some of them. That table furnishes V, J and clone size, whereas the DNA furnished D and trimming. The table records just over 150,000 clones, 85% of them present only once. The source of the sample is a study of blood T cell repertoires in COVID-19. About the research overall: Samples taken during acute and convalescent COVID-19 were collected in the United States, Italy and Spain. T cells, B-cell-depleted T cells, or PBMCs supplied cDNA or gDNA.

What was sequenced was peripheral blood. The clonotype was recovered from a human donor with acute or convalescent COVID-19. The donor label of this sample is uncertain.

The CDR3 DNA follows: TGTGCCTGGAGCTCAGGGGGGGAAAAACTGTTTTTT. Encoded protein: CAWSSGGEKLFF. This chain connects TRBV30 to TRBJ1-4; the match to TRBD1 covers 7 bases. The CDR3 length is 12 residues. The V gene end was trimmed by 3 bases and the J gene end by 8 bases; junction bases not matched to a gene: 3. Germline V gene sequence: CDR1 GTSNPN, CDR2 SVGIG (reference sequence).